This TCR beta chain appears in the sequencing data of a study of monozygotic twins with inflammatory bowel disease. From the 5' RACE reads, TCRdb lists one entry per CDR3 protein and no DNA. The ten most abundant clones cover about 2.3% of a sample with about 450,000 distinct CDR3 sequences. On this clonotype itself: No antigen is known for it.

Per donor there was one draw, yielding a blood sample of 2 to 3 ml. Investigators extracted total RNA from whole blood and did not sort T cells. Broader study findings: Lower sharing of clonotypes with other individuals was seen in IBD patients than in healthy twins. This was most marked in patients showing signs of disease activity. The authors found no support for a single strong IBD-associated signal or clonotype.

The germline V gene encodes CDR1 SGHVS and CDR2 FNYEAQ. The CDR3 spans 12 residues. The receptor comes from a human donor with ulcerative colitis or Crohn's disease, or a healthy co-twin of an affected twin (not recorded which). This chain uses TRBV7-6 with TRBJ1-2; without DNA, the TCRdb call of TRBD1 cannot be checked. The specimen was blood. The CDR3 protein is CASSPRGVGYTF.